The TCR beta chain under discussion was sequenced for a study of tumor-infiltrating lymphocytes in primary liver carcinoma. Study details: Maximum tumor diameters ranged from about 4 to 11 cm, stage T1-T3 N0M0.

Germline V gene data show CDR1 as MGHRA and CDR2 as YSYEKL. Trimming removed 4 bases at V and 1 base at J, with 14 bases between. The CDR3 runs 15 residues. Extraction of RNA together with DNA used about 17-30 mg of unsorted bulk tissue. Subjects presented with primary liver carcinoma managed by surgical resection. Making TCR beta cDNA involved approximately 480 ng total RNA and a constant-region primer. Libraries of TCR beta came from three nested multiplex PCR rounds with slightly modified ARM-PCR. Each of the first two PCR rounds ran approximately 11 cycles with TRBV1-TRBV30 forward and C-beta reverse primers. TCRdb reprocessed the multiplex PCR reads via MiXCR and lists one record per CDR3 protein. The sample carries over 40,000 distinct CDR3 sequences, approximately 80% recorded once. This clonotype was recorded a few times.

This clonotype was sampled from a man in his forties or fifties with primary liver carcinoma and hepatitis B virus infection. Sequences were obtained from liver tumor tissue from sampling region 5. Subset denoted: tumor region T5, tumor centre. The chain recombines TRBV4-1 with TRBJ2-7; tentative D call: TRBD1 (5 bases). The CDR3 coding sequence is TGCGCCAGCAGCCCCTCGTACAGGTTGTCCTACGAGCAGTACTTC. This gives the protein CASSPSYRLSYEQYF.